This is a list of T cell receptor beta chains from one sample in a study of blood T cells in healthy people across ages. TCRdb re-called the 5' RACE reads with MiXCR, one entry per CDR3 protein. The top ten clones hold approximately 15% of a sample with 710,000 or so distinct CDR3 sequences, roughly 32% of them seen once. The sequenced material came from blood. The receptors derive from a woman of 80 years or more in good health. Each CDR3 is given with its conserved first and last residue. The D gene is left open where the match is weak. Clone size is given for some rows only: seen once, a few or many times, or a class if the clone is expanded.

J	D	V	size	length	DNA	CDR3
TRBJ2-2	TRBD2	TRBV7-2	-	18	TGTGCCAGCAGCAAACCCCTCCTAGCGGGGGGGCTAACCGGGGAGCTGTTTTTT	CASSKPLLAGGLTGELFF
TRBJ1-5	TRBD1	TRBV20-1	few	16	TGCAGTGCCGAGGAGAGGGCAGGGGGCTTTGAACAGCCCCAGCATTTT	CSAEERAGGFEQPQHF
TRBJ1-2	TRBD1	TRBV12-3/TRBV12-4	few	13	TGTGCCAGCAGTATCGGACAGGGTCGAGGCTACACCTTC	CASSIGQGRGYTF
TRBJ1-1	-	TRBV27	few	16	TGTGCCAGCAGTTCGACTCTGGGACACCGAAACACTGAAGCTTTCTTT	CASSSTLGHRNTEAFF
TRBJ1-2	-	TRBV20-1	many	14	TGCAGTGCTAGAGAACCGGACGGGAACTATGGCTACACCTTC	CSAREPDGNYGYTF
TRBJ2-7	TRBD1	TRBV28	many	16	TGTGCCAGCAGTTCCCCCACCGGGACAGGGGGCTACGAGCAGTACTTC	CASSSPTGTGGYEQYF
TRBJ2-7	-	TRBV7-2	-	18	TGTGCCAGCAGCTTAGTTCGCATGGCGACCACCCCCTACAATGAGCAGTACTTC	CASSLVRMATTPYNEQYF
TRBJ2-2	TRBD2	TRBV18	few	16	TGTGCCAGCTCACCACCAGCGGGGGCGAACACTGGGGAGCTGTTTTTT	CASSPPAGANTGELFF
TRBJ1-1	-	TRBV7-9	-	13	TGTGCCAGCAGCAAGGGGTCGAACACTGAAGCTTTCTTT	CASSKGSNTEAFF
TRBJ2-1	-	TRBV5-1	many	14	TGCGCCAGCAGCTTGTTCAGGGAGGTTAATGAGCAGTTCTTC	CASSLFREVNEQFF
TRBJ2-3	-	TRBV6-1	many	13	TGTGCCAGCAGTGATAGACCCGGTTCGGCGCAGTATTTT	CASSDRPGSAQYF
TRBJ2-7	-	TRBV5-1	-	15	TGCGCCAGCAGCTCGGGGACTTTGAGCTCCTACGAGCAGTACTTC	CASSSGTLSSYEQYF
TRBJ2-7	TRBD2	TRBV7-8	many	14	TGTGCCAGCAGCTTAGGATTACTAGCGTACGAGCAGTACTTC	CASSLGLLAYEQYF
TRBJ2-1	TRBD2	TRBV3-1	many	16	TGTGCCAGCAGCCAAAGAGCGGGGGGGCCGCACAATGAGCAGTTCTTC	CASSQRAGGPHNEQFF
TRBJ2-3	-	TRBV5-1	many	13	TGCGCCAGCAGCTTGGCCCCCACAGATACGCAGTATTTT	CASSLAPTDTQYF
TRBJ2-1	TRBD1	TRBV29-1	-	13	TGCAGCGTCAGACAGGGTTGGCAAAATGAGCAGTTCTTC	CSVRQGWQNEQFF
TRBJ2-1	-	TRBV5-1	-	15	TGCGCCAGCAGCTTGGTTGCAGGCAGCTCCTACGAGCAGTTCTTC	CASSLVAGSSYEQFF
TRBJ2-5	-	TRBV20-1	-	15	TGCAGTGCTAGAGATCAGGGGGGCGGGGCAGAGACCCAGTACTTC	CSARDQGGGAETQYF
TRBJ2-7	-	TRBV6-2/TRBV6-3	many	13	TGTGCCAGCAACCAGGGAAACTACTACGAGCAGTACTTC	CASNQGNYYEQYF
TRBJ1-2	TRBD1	TRBV20-1	many	12	TGCAGTGCCCTACAGGGGGCGGTAGGCTACACCTTC	CSALQGAVGYTF
TRBJ1-4	-	TRBV3-1	few	16	TGTGCCAGCGCCTCCAGGGGAGTGAGGGGTAATGAAAAACTGTTTTTT	CASASRGVRGNEKLFF
TRBJ1-4	-	TRBV5-1	many	14	TGCGCCAGCAAACAGGGTTCAACTAATGAAAAACTGTTTTTT	CASKQGSTNEKLFF
TRBJ1-2	-	TRBV24-1	-	13	TGTGCCACCAGTGATTCCCGGAAGTATGGCTACACCTTC	CATSDSRKYGYTF
TRBJ2-5	-	TRBV5-1	-	18	TGCGCCAGCAGCTCGTGGGACGCCCCTTGGGAGGTGCAAGAGACCCAGTACTTC	CASSSWDAPWEVQETQYF
TRBJ1-1	TRBD1	TRBV12-3/TRBV12-4	-	13	TGTGCCAGCAGGCCCACAGGGGATGCTGAAGCTTTCTTT	CASRPTGDAEAFF
TRBJ1-2	-	TRBV5-6	many	14	TGTGCCAGCAGCCTAGTCGGACAGAACTATGGCTACACCTTC	CASSLVGQNYGYTF
TRBJ2-5	TRBD2	TRBV30	many	15	TGTGCCTGGAGTCGCGGGGGGACCTCCGTTTGGACCCAGTACTTC	CAWSRGGTSVWTQYF
TRBJ2-5	-	TRBV3-1	many	13	TGTGCCAGCAGCCAAGATACCGGAGAGACCCAGTACTTC	CASSQDTGETQYF
TRBJ1-4	-	TRBV5-5	many	16	TGTGCCAGCAGCTGGAGGAGGGCAGGCCTTAATGAAAAACTGTTTTTT	CASSWRRAGLNEKLFF
TRBJ2-1	-	TRBV20-1	many	15	TGCAGTGCTATTAGCGCTAGCGTAACCTACAATGAGCAGTTCTTC	CSAISASVTYNEQFF
TRBJ2-3	-	TRBV5-1	-	14	TGCGCCAGCAGCGTTCAGGGAGGCACAGATACGCAGTATTTT	CASSVQGGTDTQYF
TRBJ1-2	-	TRBV5-1	many	13	TGCGCCAGCAGCTTGGAGGCAGGCTATGGCTACACCTTC	CASSLEAGYGYTF
TRBJ2-1	TRBD2	TRBV29-1	-	15	TGCAGCGTCCTAAGAATAGCGGGAGGGAACAATGAGCAGTTCTTC	CSVLRIAGGNNEQFF
TRBJ2-6	-	TRBV3-1	many	16	TGTGCCAGCAGCTACGGGATCTTCTCTGGGGCCAACGTCCTGACTTTC	CASSYGIFSGANVLTF
TRBJ2-3	-	TRBV7-2	many	17	TGTGCCAGCAGCCCCGGCCGGCGGGGGCCTAGCACAGATACGCAGTATTTT	CASSPGRRGPSTDTQYF
TRBJ2-3	TRBD2	TRBV4-1	many	17	TGCGCCAGCAGCCGTACTACTAGCGGCTCTAGCACAGATACGCAGTATTTT	CASSRTTSGSSTDTQYF
TRBJ1-3	-	TRBV7-2	-	13	TGTGCCAGCCGCGGGAGGGCCGGAAACACCATATATTTT	CASRGRAGNTIYF
TRBJ2-3	-	TRBV12-3/TRBV12-4	few	15	TGTGCCAGCAGGTCTAGGGGTAGGGGCACAGATACGCAGTATTTT	CASRSRGRGTDTQYF
TRBJ2-1	TRBD2	TRBV6-1	-	18	TGTGCCAGCACCGGGGGACTAGCGGGAATGTATGGCTCCAATGAGCAGTTCTTC	CASTGGLAGMYGSNEQFF
TRBJ2-3	-	TRBV14	-	12	TGTGCCAGCAGCCAATTACCAGATACGCAGTATTTT	CASSQLPDTQYF